Reported below is one TCR beta chain. The antigen remains unidentified. This record belongs to a study of neurological immune-mediated disorders. Trimming at V came to 5 bases and at J to 7 bases, leaving 11 bases not matched to a gene. Germline lookup yields CDR1 LNHDA and CDR2 SQIVND (reference sequence). The CDR3 is made up of 15 amino acids. Findings and caveats of the study: Private repertoires in all groups were suggested by the absence of shared CDR3 amino acid sequences among expanded clones across subjects. HTLV-1-associated myelopathy showed the most TCR clonal expansion; multiple sclerosis the least, below healthy controls.

The study used blood bank volunteers in Maryland, USA, as healthy controls. There were 1 million CD4+ or CD8+ T cells used in the sorted libraries. TCRdb called the 5' RACE reads again in MiXCR, with one record for every CDR3 protein. The sample holds approximately 38,000 distinct CDR3 sequences, 7% to 8.5% seen once. Sequencing was carried out using CD4+ T cells from blood. The chain carries TRBV19 and TRBJ2-4; TRBD1 aligns across 7 bases. The source is a man between 50 and 59 years old in good health. The CDR3 DNA reads TGTGCCAGTAGTCCCACCGGGACAGTTAACAACATTCAGTACTTC. Protein sequence: CASSPTGTVNNIQYF. The variable domain in full, completed from reference TRBV19 and TRBJ2-4, reads DGGITQSPKYLFRKEGQNVTLSCEQNLNHDAMYWYRQDPGQGLRLIYYSQIVNDFQKGDIAEGYSVSREKKESFPLTVTSAQKNPTAFYLCASSPTGTVNNIQYFGAGTRLSVL.